The 10 T cell receptor beta chains below all came from one sample that was sequenced in a study of blood T cell repertoires in COVID-19. The protocol was immunoSEQ multiplex PCR, while the TCRdb copy is restricted to in-frame clones and leaves out a portion. The table has nearly 350,000 clones, about nine tenths seen once. Material: peripheral blood. The receptor source for this set is a woman in her seventies with COVID-19, enrolled during active disease.

This chain joins TRBV24-1 and TRBJ1-3; a possible D gene is TRBD1 (6 bases). Germline V lookup: CDR1 KGHDR, CDR2 SFDVKD. The CDR3 totals 15 residues. Trimming stripped 3 bases from V and 1 base from J, with 9 bases between. For the CDR3, the DNA is TGTGCCACCAGTGATGGACAGATATCTGGAAACACCATATATTTT. Its protein product is CATSDGQISGNTIYF.

The J gene is TRBJ2-7, the V gene TRBV19, with D possibly matching TRBD1 (5 bases). V was shortened by 5 bases and J by 0 bases, with 8 bases between the two germline ends. Per germline, CDR1 LNHDA and CDR2 SQIVND (reference sequence). This CDR3 comprises 13 residues. The CDR3 DNA is TGTGCCAGTAGTCGACAGCCCTCCTACGAGCAGTACTTC. Translation gives CASSRQPSYEQYF.

The V call is TRBV3-1 (or the pseudogene TRBV3-2), the J call TRBJ2-3; 10 bases fit TRBD2. The germline V gene has CDR1 LGHDT and CDR2 YNNKEL (reference sequence). Trimming removed 2 bases from V and 4 bases from J; junction bases left unmatched: 9. The length of the CDR3 is 17 residues. Here the CDR3 reads CASSQLSSGGAADTQYF. The DNA for the CDR3 is TGTGCCAGCAGCCAATTATCCAGCGGGGGGGCAGCAGATACGCAGTATTTT.

V usage is TRBV7-9 and J usage is TRBJ1-4, with D possibly matching TRBD1 (5 bases). CDR3 length equals 14 residues. Germline V gene data show CDR1 as SEHNR and CDR2 as FQNEAQ (reference sequence). Trimming pared 4 bases from V and 7 bases from J, leaving 13 bases between. The CDR3 DNA reads TGTGCCAGCAGCTCCTTGTTGGGGGGTGAAAAACTGTTTTTT. Protein sequence: CASSSLLGGEKLFF.

The CDR3 DNA reads as TGCGCCAGCAGCCCGGGGGCAGGGGGATATGGCTACACCTTC. Translation: CASSPGAGGYGYTF. The rearrangement uses TRBV10-2 and TRBJ1-2; 7 bases are shared with TRBD1. This CDR3 region has 14 residues. V gave up 6 bases and J gave up 5 bases; unmatched junction bases: 9. Per the germline V gene, CDR1 is WSHSY and CDR2 is SAAADI.

The rearrangement links TRBV6-5 to TRBJ1-1; TRBD1 is a possible D gene (5 bases). There are 13 residues in the CDR3. The germline gives CDR1 MNHEY, CDR2 SVGAGI. V gave up 9 bases and J gave up 2 bases, with 13 bases separating them. CDR3 DNA: TGTGCCAGGCAGGGTTCACCAAACACTGAAGCTTTCTTT. Translated, it gives CARQGSPNTEAFF.

The rearrangement joins TRBV9 to TRBJ1-1, with a tentative D call TRBD1 (5 bases). Germline loops: CDR1 SGDLS, CDR2 YYNGEE. The CDR3 is 15 amino acids. Trimming stripped 2 bases from V and 5 bases from J, with 16 bases between. The CDR3 loop reads CASSVSGGLGTEAFF. The DNA of the CDR3 is TGTGCCAGCAGCGTTTCTGGGGGACTGGGAACTGAAGCTTTCTTT.

The chain uses TRBV5-1 and TRBJ1-1; the D is unclear. CDR1 is SGHRS and CDR2 is YFSETQ in the germline V gene. This CDR3 comprises 15 residues. The ends were cut back, 0 bases at V and 7 bases at J, with 16 bases in the middle. CDR3 in amino acids: CASSLAGVPKNEAFF. DNA of the CDR3: TGCGCCAGCAGCTTGGCCGGGGTACCGAAAAATGAAGCTTTCTTT.

The rearrangement joins TRBV21-1 to TRBJ2-2; the table's D gene call, TRBD1, was not cross checked with the DNA. TRBV21-1 is a pseudogene segment. CDR3 length: 15 amino acids. The CDR3 DNA sequence: TGTGCCAGCAGCAAAGGACAGGGGGCAAACGGGGAGCTGTTTTTT. Its protein is CASSKGQGANGELFF.

The chain uses TRBV18 and TRBJ1-1; 7 nucleotides line up with TRBD1. The CDR3 runs 10 residues. Germline-derived CDR1 and CDR2 are KGHSH and LQKENI. Trimming cost V 5 bases and J 10 bases; bases outside gene matches: 1. In DNA, the CDR3 is TGTGCCAGCTCAGGGGACAGAGCTTTCTTT. It specifies CASSGDRAFF.